A single sample is the source of the 7 T cell receptor beta chains below, sequenced in a study of T cells in Graves' hyperthyroidism and ophthalmopathy. The TCR beta CDR3 regions underwent amplification using RNA transcripts as the source. When the TCR CDR3 underwent first-round RT-PCR, the HTBI primer set was used. TCRdb re-called the multiplex PCR reads through MiXCR, storing one row per CDR3 protein. The top ten hold approximately 8.7% of the sample, which has 750,000 to 900,000 distinct CDR3 sequences, around 38% seen once. The sample consisted of blood. The receptors stem from a man between 18 and 35 years old with Graves' hyperthyroidism.

The CDR3 nucleotides are TGTGCCAGCAGTCTTAGCCCCTTGGAGCAGTACTTC. Its protein is CASSLSPLEQYF. The chain combines TRBV12-3 or TRBV12-4 with TRBJ2-7; D gene unclear. The CDR3 has 12 residues. Deletions cut 5 bases from V and 7 bases from J, with 12 bases between.

The rearrangement uses TRBV24-1 and TRBJ1-5, with D uncertain. Trimming removed 12 bases from V and 6 bases from J, with 14 bases in between. This CDR3 is 12 amino acids long. CDR1 and CDR2 (germline): KGHDR, SFDVKD. Here the CDR3 reads CAWSAGGQPQHF. The CDR3 DNA sequence: TGTGCCTGGAGTGCAGGCGGTCAGCCCCAGCATTTT.

This clonotype was seen repeatedly, ten times or more. The chain recombines TRBV9 with TRBJ1-1; TRBD1 aligns across 8 bases. CDR3 length: 17 residues. The germline V gene has CDR1 SGDLS and CDR2 YYNGEE. With 1 base clipped from V and 0 bases from J, the junction kept 8 bases outside the gene matches. The DNA of the CDR3 is TGTGCCAGCAGCGTACACACAGGGGGGGGAGTGAACACTGAAGCTTTCTTT. Its translation is CASSVHTGGGVNTEAFF.

This clonotype was detected once. One end of the junction is discordant with germline, which a read error may explain. The chain combines TRBV7-9 with TRBJ2-7, with 14 positions matching TRBD2. Per the germline V gene, CDR1 is SEHNR and CDR2 is FQNEAQ (reference sequence). The CDR3 spans 14 residues. The CDR3 DNA is TGTGCCAGCAGCTTCCCGGGACTAGCGGGGGATTGGGACTTC. Translated, it gives CASSFPGLAGDWDF.

This clonotype was found a few times. V and J are TRBV4-1 and TRBJ1-6, with D uncertain. V gave up 0 bases and J gave up 10 bases, with 10 bases separating them. The CDR3 length is 14 residues. Germline V gives CDR1 MGHRA, CDR2 YSYEKL. In DNA form, the CDR3 reads TGCGCCAGCAGCCAAGATCAAGGCAGGTCACCCCTCCACTTT. It specifies CASSQDQGRSPLHF.

V gene TRBV20-1 combines with J gene TRBJ1-1; D call uncertain. The CDR3 is 12 amino acids. Germline values: CDR1 DFQATT, CDR2 SNEGSKA (reference sequence). CDR3 sequence (DNA): TGCGGACTTGGACTCCTGGGGACTGAAGCTTTCTTT. It translates to CGLGLLGTEAFF.

This clonotype has a count of ten or more. The genes are TRBV7-2 and TRBJ1-1; tentatively, D is TRBD1 (5 bases). Germline V gene data show CDR1 as SGHTA and CDR2 as FQGNSA. Trimming removed 5 bases from V and 4 bases from J, with 17 bases in between. The CDR3 sequence is 15 residues long. This chain's CDR3 is CASSVSRGVSTEAFF. The CDR3 region has the DNA TGTGCCAGCAGCGTTAGTCGGGGGGTGAGCACTGAAGCTTTCTTT.